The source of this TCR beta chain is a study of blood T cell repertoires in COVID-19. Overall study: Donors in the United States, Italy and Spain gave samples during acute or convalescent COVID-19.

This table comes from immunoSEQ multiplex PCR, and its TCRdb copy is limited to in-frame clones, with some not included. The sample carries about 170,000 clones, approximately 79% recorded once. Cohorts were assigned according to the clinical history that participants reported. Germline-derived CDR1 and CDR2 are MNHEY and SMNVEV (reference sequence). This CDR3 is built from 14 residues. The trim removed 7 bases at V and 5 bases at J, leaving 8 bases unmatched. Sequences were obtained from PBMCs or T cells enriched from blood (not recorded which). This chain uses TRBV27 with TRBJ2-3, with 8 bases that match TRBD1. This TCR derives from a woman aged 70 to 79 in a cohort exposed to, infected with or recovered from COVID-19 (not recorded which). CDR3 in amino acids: CASTRGLGGDTQYF. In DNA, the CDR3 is TGTGCCAGCACCAGGGGGCTAGGGGGAGATACGCAGTATTTT.